The 32 T cell receptor beta chains reported below all come from one sample, sequenced in a study of CD8+CD57+ T cells in acquired aplastic anemia. The template for TCR beta VDJ and CDR3 sequence profiling was genomic DNA. TCRdb recomputed calls from the reads with MiXCR, one row per CDR3 protein. In the table there are under 200,000 distinct CDR3 sequences, about 48% of which are singletons. Input material: sorted CD4+, CD8+, or CD8+CD57+ T cells (not recorded which) from PBMCs. Receptors were obtained from a human donor in good health.

The chain employs TRBV7-8 and TRBJ2-7, with TRBD2 matching 7 bases. CDR3 size: 15 residues. Per germline, CDR1 SGHVS and CDR2 FQNEAQ. J gave up 1 base and V 1 base, and 4 bases lay outside the gene matches. The CDR3 bases are TGTGCCAGCAGCTTAGTCTGGCGGGGGTCCTACGAGCAGTACTTC. It codes for CASSLVWRGSYEQYF.

This clonotype was recorded a few times. The V call is TRBV28, the J call TRBJ2-7; D possibly matches TRBD1 or TRBD2 (5 bases each). Germline V gene lookup returns CDR1 MDHEN and CDR2 SYDVKM. Trimming took off 7 bases at V and 6 bases at J, with 19 bases between the two ends. The length of the CDR3 is 14 residues. The CDR3 region is CASTKPGTAREQYF. The CDR3, as DNA: TGTGCCAGCACCAAACCCGGGACGGCTCGCGAGCAGTACTTC.

This clonotype was picked up one time. This chain connects TRBV24-1 to TRBJ2-7, with a weak D call TRBD2 (5 bases). This CDR3 contains 12 residues. The V gene lost 7 bases and the J gene lost 9 bases, with 15 bases spanning the gap. Germline CDR1 and CDR2: KGHDR and SFDVKD. The CDR3: CATREDPKGQYF. CDR3 in DNA: TGTGCCACCAGGGAGGACCCCAAGGGGCAGTACTTC.

V is TRBV24-1 and J is TRBJ1-2; the D gene is possibly TRBD1 (6 bases). Trimming removed 7 bases from V and 1 base from J, with 15 bases in between. Germline V gene lookup returns CDR1 KGHDR and CDR2 SFDVKD. The CDR3 spans 15 residues. DNA of the CDR3: TGTGCCACCAGCAAGTCGGGGGCCCATAACTATGGCTACACCTTC. It encodes CATSKSGAHNYGYTF.

J is TRBJ2-5 and V is TRBV29-1; D is unresolved. There are 11 residues in the CDR3. Looked up from germline, CDR1 is SQVTM and CDR2 is ANQGSEA. V was shortened by 5 bases and J by 5 bases, with 9 bases between the two germline ends. DNA of the CDR3: TGCAGCGTTTCCGACGTCGAGACCCAGTACTTC. Protein: CSVSDVETQYF. Filled out from reference TRBV29-1 and TRBJ2-5, the complete variable domain reads SAVISQKPSRDICQRGTSLTIQCQVDSQVTMMFWYRQQPGQSLTLIATANQGSEATYESGFVIDKFPISRPNLTFSTLTVSNMSPEDSSIYLCSVSDVETQYFGPGTRLLVL.

This chain connects TRBV29-1 to TRBJ2-1, with a tentative D call TRBD1 (6 bases). The CDR3 extends over 12 amino acids. Trimming took 6 bases from V and 7 from J, leaving 13 bases between them. Germline loops: CDR1 SQVTM, CDR2 ANQGSEA. CDR3 sequence (DNA): TGCAGCGTGTGGAAAGGGGGAAATGAGCAGTTCTTC. Translation gives CSVWKGGNEQFF.

This clonotype was seen a handful of times. V usage is TRBV30 and J usage is TRBJ2-5; D not certain. This CDR3 is built from 13 residues. The V gene lost 2 bases and the J gene lost 5 bases, with 12 bases spanning the gap. Germline lookup yields CDR1 GTSNPN and CDR2 SVGIG (reference sequence). The CDR3 nucleotides are TGTGCCTGGAGTTTGCAGGCAGTGGAGACCCAGTACTTC. It codes for CAWSLQAVETQYF.

The chain combines TRBV10-3 with TRBJ1-2; D perhaps matches TRBD1 (5 bases). The CDR3 runs to 16 residues. The germline V and J ends were trimmed by 3 bases and 5 bases, with 19 bases remaining between them. Germline-derived CDR1 and CDR2 are ENHRY and SYGVKD. Written as DNA, the CDR3 is TGTGCCATCAGTGACCCCGGGAGGGGACGCAGGTATGGCTACACCTTC. Translation: CAISDPGRGRRYGYTF.

The J gene is TRBJ2-7, the V gene TRBV11-1; possibly TRBD1 or TRBD2 for D (5 bases each). Germline loops: CDR1 SGHAT, CDR2 FQDESV (reference sequence). Trimming removed 4 bases at V and 6 bases at J, with 13 bases between. This CDR3 has 13 amino acids. As DNA, the CDR3 is TGTGCCAGCAGCTCGAGCGGAACAGGCGAGCAGTACTTC. It is translated as CASSSSGTGEQYF.

The chain couples TRBV20-1 to TRBJ2-7; D is ambiguous. Germline V gives CDR1 DFQATT, CDR2 SNEGSKA (reference sequence). This CDR3 has 14 amino acids. With 5 bases removed from V and 7 bases from J, the gap between germline ends came to 21 bases. The CDR3, as DNA: TGCAGTGCTCCGTTGTCGACCCGTGGACCAGAGCAGTACTTC. Residues: CSAPLSTRGPEQYF.

The sample holds many counts of this clonotype. V is TRBV7-8 and J is TRBJ2-1, with D hard to call. In germline, CDR1 is SGHVS, CDR2 FQNEAQ. With 1 base removed from V and 7 bases from J, the gap between germline ends came to 5 bases. This CDR3 is 12 amino acids long. CDR3 amino acids: CASSLVLNEQFF. Written as DNA, the CDR3 is TGTGCCAGCAGCTTAGTCCTGAATGAGCAGTTCTTC.

This clonotype was recorded at least ten times. The chain has TRBV2 and TRBJ2-1, with 7 bases fitting TRBD1. Germline-derived CDR1 and CDR2 are SNHLY and FYNNEI. With V trimmed by 2 bases and J by 2 bases, 3 bases remained unmatched. CDR3 length: 15 amino acids. CDR3 residues: CASSERQGTYNEQFF. CDR3 DNA sequence: TGTGCCAGCAGTGAAAGACAGGGTACCTACAATGAGCAGTTCTTC.

This clonotype has more than one count but fewer than ten. The chain combines TRBV11-2 with TRBJ2-6, with D perhaps TRBD1 (6 bases). The CDR3 length is 18 residues. Germline V lookup: CDR1 SGHAT, CDR2 FQNNGV. Deletions cut 5 bases from V and 0 bases from J, with 17 bases between. In DNA form, the CDR3 reads TGTGCCAGCAGCGCCACAGGGCCCAGCCTCTCTGGGGCCAACGTCCTGACTTTC. Protein product: CASSATGPSLSGANVLTF.

This clonotype was counted ten times or more. This chain joins TRBV20-1 and TRBJ1-5; 7 bases are a match to TRBD1. Germline V gene sequence: CDR1 DFQATT, CDR2 SNEGSKA (reference sequence). CDR3 size: 13 residues. Trimming cost V 6 bases and J 5 bases; bases outside gene matches: 7. CDR3 residues: CSATQGWDQPQHF. For the CDR3, the DNA is TGCAGTGCCACACAGGGGTGGGATCAGCCCCAGCATTTT.

Points on this clonotype: Without the conserved terminal phenylalanine or tryptophan, this CDR3 likely stems from a read error. The chain uses TRBV20-1 and TRBJ2-2, with TRBD1 as a possible D gene (5 bases). This CDR3 contains 14 residues. Germline V CDR1 and CDR2: DFQATT, SNEGSKA (reference sequence). This CDR3 reads CSAESTDNTEELFS. For the CDR3, the DNA is TGCAGTGCGGAGTCGACAGACAACACCGAGGAGCTGTTTTCT.

Note on this clonotype: Just one base apart from a much larger clone, this may be a read error. The CDR3, as DNA: TGTGCCAGCAGACCTACCCAATCAGCCTACAATGAGCAGTTCTTC. Translating it yields CASRPTQSAYNEQFF. The rearrangement uses TRBV4-2 and TRBJ2-1, with D hard to call. V dropped 6 bases and J dropped 2 bases, with 14 bases sitting between them. Germline CDR1 is LGHNA and CDR2 is YNFKEQ. This CDR3 spans 15 amino acids.

This clonotype was picked up many times. The CDR3 DNA is TGTGCCAGTAGCTCGGGACACAAGAACACTGAAGCTTTCTTT. Translation: CASSSGHKNTEAFF. V is TRBV19 and J is TRBJ1-1; tentative D call: TRBD1 (6 bases). Germline V gene sequence: CDR1 LNHDA, CDR2 SQIVND (reference sequence). CDR3 length equals 14 residues. Trimming stripped 6 bases from V and 1 base from J, with 12 bases between.

The J gene is TRBJ1-1, the V gene TRBV20-1; D perhaps matches TRBD1 (5 bases). Trimming removed 1 base at V and 6 bases at J, with 15 bases between. Germline V gene sequence: CDR1 DFQATT, CDR2 SNEGSKA (reference sequence). The CDR3 is 14 amino acids. DNA for the CDR3: TGCAGTGCTAGAGTTGTTGTCTTAGGGGCTGAAGCTTTCTTT. Its translation: CSARVVVLGAEAFF.

The chain recombines TRBV19 with TRBJ2-3; D not certain. Trimming took 7 bases from V and 4 from J, leaving 15 bases between them. Germline V gene sequence: CDR1 LNHDA, CDR2 SQIVND (reference sequence). The CDR3 spans 14 residues. CDR3 residues: CASTRNSVADTQYF. CDR3 sequence (DNA): TGTGCCAGTACGCGGAATTCGGTCGCAGATACGCAGTATTTT. Full variable domain (outside the CDR3, taken from reference TRBV19 and TRBJ2-3): DGGITQSPKYLFRKEGQNVTLSCEQNLNHDAMYWYRQDPGQGLRLIYYSQIVNDFQKGDIAEGYSVSREKKESFPLTVTSAQKNPTAFYLCASTRNSVADTQYFGPGTRLTVL.

The chain employs TRBV20-1 and TRBJ2-3; D gene ambiguous. This CDR3 has 14 residues. V lost 3 bases and J lost 1, with 11 bases in between. Germline values: CDR1 DFQATT, CDR2 SNEGSKA (reference sequence). The CDR3 DNA sequence: TGCAGTGCTAGGAGGCTAGTTGGCACAGATACGCAGTATTTT. Protein: CSARRLVGTDTQYF.

This clonotype has a handful of counts. This rearrangement joins TRBV12-5 to TRBJ2-1; maybe TRBD1 (5 bases). Germline CDR1 reads LGHNT; CDR2 reads FRNRAP. V was trimmed by 2 bases and J by 4 bases, leaving 6 bases between them. CDR3 length equals 13 residues. For the CDR3, the DNA is TGTGCTAGTGGTTTGAACAGGTACAATGAGCAGTTCTTC. Protein product: CASGLNRYNEQFF.

This chain connects TRBV2 to TRBJ1-1; 7 positions match TRBD1. The length of the CDR3 is 13 residues. Trimming took 5 bases from V and 4 from J; bases not matched to a gene: 4. The germline CDR1 and CDR2 sequences are SNHLY and FYNNEI. CDR3 in amino acids: CASSRQGGTEAFF. The CDR3 nucleotides are TGTGCCAGCAGTCGACAGGGTGGCACTGAAGCTTTCTTT. Full variable domain (remainder filled in from reference TRBV2 and TRBJ1-1): EPEVTQTPSHQVTQMGQEVILRCVPISNHLYFYWYRQILGQKVEFLVSFYNNEISEKSEIFDDQFSVERPDGSNFTLKIRSTKLEDSAMYFCASSRQGGTEAFFGQGTRLTVV.

This clonotype was seen many times. DNA for the CDR3: TGTGCCAGCAGTTACATGCAGGGTGAAGCTTTCTTT. As protein: CASSYMQGEAFF. The V and J genes are TRBV6-6 and TRBJ1-1; D is possibly TRBD1 (5 bases). CDR3 length: 12 amino acids. The germline V gene has CDR1 MNHNY and CDR2 SVGAGI (reference sequence). Trimming pared 2 bases from V and 7 bases from J, leaving 8 bases between.

This clonotype was detected ten times or more. The chain links TRBV12-3 or TRBV12-4 to TRBJ1-1, with D unresolved. CDR3 length: 14 amino acids. V lost 6 bases and J lost 0, with 11 bases in between. In DNA form, the CDR3 reads TGTGCCAGCAGATTGGGCCACCTGAACACTGAAGCTTTCTTT. Translated, it gives CASRLGHLNTEAFF.

This clonotype appeared many times. The chain has TRBV10-3 and TRBJ2-2; the match to TRBD1 covers 8 bases. With 6 bases clipped from V and 2 bases from J, the junction kept 8 bases outside the gene matches. The CDR3 contains 16 residues. The germline V gene encodes CDR1 ENHRY and CDR2 SYGVKD. The CDR3 DNA sequence: TGTGCCATCAGGGATTCCGGGACAGGTAACACCGGGGAGCTGTTTTTT. Translation: CAIRDSGTGNTGELFF.

This chain uses TRBV7-2 with TRBJ2-3, with D hard to call. The germline V gene has CDR1 SGHTA and CDR2 FQGNSA. This CDR3 comprises 12 residues. V dropped 4 bases and J dropped 6 bases, with 8 bases sitting between them. This CDR3 reads CASSYAPDTQYF. The CDR3 DNA sequence: TGTGCCAGCAGCTACGCCCCCGATACGCAGTATTTT.

J is TRBJ2-7 and V is TRBV10-1; D remains unclear. CDR1 is WNHNN, CDR2 SYGVQD, per germline (reference sequence). The CDR3 is 15 residues long. Trimming cost V 4 bases and J 0 bases, with 13 bases left between them. The CDR3, as DNA: TGCGCCAGCAGTGCGACGACCAGCGCCTCCTACGAGCAGTACTTC. This gives the protein CASSATTSASYEQYF.

The genes are TRBV28 and TRBJ2-2, with 10 nucleotides matching TRBD2. Trimming took 5 bases from V and 5 from J; bases not matched to a gene: 8. CDR3 length: 16 residues. CDR1 and CDR2 (germline): MDHEN, SYDVKM. CDR3 in amino acids: CASSPGAGGGTGELFF. CDR3 nucleotide sequence: TGTGCCAGCAGTCCGGGAGCGGGAGGGGGTACCGGGGAGCTGTTTTTT.

There are a few counts of this clonotype. This may arise from a read error, as a much more abundant clone is one base away. The genes are TRBV11-2 and TRBJ2-3, with D perhaps TRBD1 (6 bases). Germline V gene sequence: CDR1 SGHAT, CDR2 FQNNGV. CDR3 length: 15 residues. CDR3 sequence: CASSSRRGSIDTQCF. The DNA for the CDR3 is TGTGCCAGCAGCTCCCGCAGGGGATCTATTGATACGCAGTGTTTT.

This clonotype has ten or more counts. J is TRBJ1-4 and V is TRBV5-5; D remains ambiguous. Trimming left V 4 bases short and J 6 bases short, with 16 bases between. Per germline, CDR1 SGHKS and CDR2 YYEKEE (reference sequence). The CDR3 has 15 residues. The CDR3 here is CASSAAAPAYEKLFF. CDR3 nucleotide sequence: TGTGCCAGCAGCGCAGCCGCGCCCGCCTATGAAAAACTGTTTTTT.

At least ten counts were recorded for this clonotype. The chain links TRBV6-1 to TRBJ2-2, with a weak D call TRBD1 (6 bases). Germline CDR1 reads MNHNS; CDR2 reads SASEGT. This CDR3 is 14 amino acids long. Trimming shortened V by 7 bases and J by 6 bases, and 15 bases separated the two germline ends. The CDR3 DNA is TGTGCCAGCATACAACAGGGAGTGCCCGGGGAGCTGTTTTTT. This codes for CASIQQGVPGELFF.

The chain joins TRBV20-1 to TRBJ2-2; unclear D gene. Per germline, CDR1 DFQATT and CDR2 SNEGSKA (reference sequence). This CDR3 comprises 13 residues. V dropped 6 bases and J dropped 3 bases, with 11 bases sitting between them. This CDR3 reads CSARLPDTGELFF. The CDR3 DNA is TGCAGTGCCCGACTCCCAGACACCGGGGAGCTGTTTTTT.